The source of this T cell receptor (beta chain) is a study of T cell responses to AZD1222 COVID-19 vaccine. Study context: Pooled samples include second doses given at about 4 or 12 weeks.

Study-level results: After two AZD1222 doses, spike-specific TCR breadth and depth rose versus day 0. Spike was spanned by vaccine-associated CD4 TCRs, which were dominant at 160-218 and 743-854. Nearly half of spike-specific TCRs reportedly go after variant regions that carry no mutations.

As regards this clone: Its antigen remains unidentified.

Sequencing was performed with immunoSEQ multiplex PCR; in TCRdb, only in-frame clones are kept and a portion is missing. The repertoire holds 120,000 to 150,000 clones, under 95% seen once, with around 4.7% in the top ten. V was clipped by 2 bases and J by 8 bases; unmatched bases: 10. The length of the CDR3 is 18 residues. Germline V lookup: CDR1 SGHAT, CDR2 FQNNGV. Specimen: peripheral blood, collected on day 0 of AZD1222 vaccination. This clonotype was sampled from an adult in good health. V usage is TRBV11-2 and J usage is TRBJ2-1; 15 bases are a match to TRBD2. The CDR3 here is CASSLTNTGLAGGDEQFF. CDR3 coding DNA: TGTGCCAGCAGCTTAACAAATACGGGACTAGCGGGGGGTGATGAGCAGTTCTTC. The full variable domain, rest sourced from reference TRBV11-2 and TRBJ2-1, is EAGVAQSPRYKIIEKRQSVAFWCNPISGHATLYWYQQILGQGPKLLIQFQNNGVVDDSQLPKDRFSAERLKGVDSTLKIQPAKLEDSAVYLCASSLTNTGLAGGDEQFFGPGTRLTVL.